This record covers a single TCR beta chain. This record comes from a study of CD8 T cells in Susac syndrome. CDR1 is MNHEY, CDR2 SMNVEV, per germline (reference sequence). CDR3 length equals 16 residues. Trimming at V came to 6 bases and at J to 4 bases, leaving 10 bases not matched to a gene. Reverse transcription of roughly 0.45 to 1 ug RNA used random hexamers. The authors amplified TCR beta CDR3 across 54 Vbeta and 13 Jbeta using immunoSEQ multiplex PCR. TCRdb re-derived calls from the immunoSEQ multiplex PCR reads in MiXCR, one entry per CDR3 protein. The profile shows under 95,000 distinct CDR3 sequences, approximately 95% of them singletons.

The sequence was obtained from a human donor with Susac syndrome. This chain connects TRBV27 to TRBJ2-5, with 11 bases matching TRBD2. The specimen was CD8+ T cells from PBMCs. The CDR3, as DNA: TGTGCCAGCAGCAGTAGACTAGCGGGAACCCGAGAGACCCAGTACTTC. Its protein is CASSSRLAGTRETQYF.